This T cell receptor (beta chain) was profiled in a study of T cell responses to AZD1222 COVID-19 vaccine. Study-wide results and caveats: Two AZD1222 doses significantly raised spike-specific TCR breadth and depth over controls.

Here immunoSEQ multiplex PCR was the method, and the copy in TCRdb shows in-frame clones only, minus some. The sample lists about 120,000 clones; approximately 90% were seen once. Turning to this clone: Antigen unknown.

Sequencing was performed on peripheral blood, taken 28 days after the second AZD1222 dose. This receptor was identified in an adult who received the AZD1222 COVID-19 vaccine.

The CDR3 loop reads CASSFLVRSYEQYF. CDR3 nucleotides: TGTGCCAGCAGCTTTCTGGTCAGATCCTACGAGCAGTACTTC. The V and J genes are TRBV7-2 and TRBJ2-7, with no clear D. Trimming took off 3 bases at V and 1 base at J, with 10 bases between the two ends. Germline V gene sequence: CDR1 SGHTA, CDR2 FQGNSA. The CDR3 runs 14 residues.